What follows are 32 T cell receptor beta chains derived from one specimen sequenced in a study of blood T cell repertoires in COVID-19. Data came from immunoSEQ multiplex PCR; TCRdb stores just in-frame clones and leaves some out. The data contain under 250,000 clones, roughly 80% of them singletons. The specimen sequenced was peripheral blood. The receptors were sampled from a man aged 45-65 years with active or convalescent COVID-19.

The rearrangement joins TRBV9 to TRBJ2-3, with 9 nucleotides matching TRBD1. The length of the CDR3 is 14 residues. Germline lookup yields CDR1 SGDLS and CDR2 YYNGEE. The trim removed 6 bases at V and 6 bases at J, leaving 8 bases unmatched. CDR3 amino acids: CASNLATGGDTQYF. The CDR3 DNA is TGTGCCAGCAACCTCGCGACAGGGGGGGATACGCAGTATTTT.

The genes are TRBV2 and TRBJ2-7; 9 bases are a match to TRBD1. This CDR3 contains 14 residues. Trimming removed 2 bases from V and 3 bases from J; junction bases left unmatched: 2. Germline CDR1 reads SNHLY; CDR2 reads FYNNEI. The CDR3 DNA reads as TGTGCCAGCAGTGAACAGGGACAGGGCTACGAGCAGTACTTC. It is translated as CASSEQGQGYEQYF.

V usage is TRBV7-2 and J usage is TRBJ1-2; 9 positions agree with TRBD1. The CDR3 runs 15 residues. In germline, CDR1 is SGHTA, CDR2 FQGNSA. V lost 4 bases and J lost 1; bases outside the gene matches: 4. The CDR3 DNA reads as TGTGCCAGCAGCTCTCGACAGGGGGATAACTATGGCTACACCTTC. Translation gives CASSSRQGDNYGYTF.

J is TRBJ1-4 and V is TRBV9, with D maybe TRBD1 (6 bases). Germline V gene sequence: CDR1 SGDLS, CDR2 YYNGEE. This CDR3 has 15 residues. V was clipped by 4 bases and J by 0 bases, with 10 bases between them. The CDR3 DNA reads TGTGCCAGCAGCCCCCGGACAGCAACTAATGAAAAACTGTTTTTT. Amino acids: CASSPRTATNEKLFF.

V and J are TRBV7-9 and TRBJ1-4; no clear D gene. V gave up 2 bases and J gave up 8 bases, with 6 bases separating them. Looked up from germline, CDR1 is SEHNR and CDR2 is FQNEAQ (reference sequence). There are 12 residues in the CDR3. The CDR3 region is CASSLSQEKLFF. In nucleotides, the CDR3 is TGTGCCAGCAGCTTAAGTCAGGAAAAACTGTTTTTT. Full variable domain (outside the CDR3, taken from reference TRBV7-9 and TRBJ1-4): DTGVSQNPRHKITKRGQNVTFRCDPISEHNRLYWYRQTLGQGPEFLTYFQNEAQLEKSRLLSDRFSAERPKGSFSTLEIQRTEQGDSAMYLCASSLSQEKLFFGSGTQLSVL.

This chain uses TRBV18 with TRBJ1-1, with 10 bases identical to TRBD1. Germline CDR1 reads KGHSH; CDR2 reads LQKENI. The CDR3 length is 14 residues. The V and J ends lost 3 bases and 10 bases, in that order; junction bases with no gene match: 8. In nucleotides, the CDR3 is TGTGCCAGCTCACCGCCGGGACAGGGGCTTGTAGCTTTCTTT. Protein sequence: CASSPPGQGLVAFF.

This clone was seen a handful of times. The gene calls are TRBV28 and TRBJ2-2; 8 bases are shared with TRBD2. V was pared by 8 bases and J by 5 bases, with 7 bases of the junction left unmatched. The V gene's germline CDR1 is MDHEN and CDR2 SYDVKM. The CDR3 totals 14 residues. This chain's CDR3 is CASLTGGRTGELFF. For the CDR3, the DNA is TGTGCCAGCCTTACGGGGGGGCGGACCGGGGAGCTGTTTTTT.

The V and J genes are TRBV9 and TRBJ1-2; TRBD1 might be the D (5 bases). This CDR3 is built from 12 residues. Germline V gene data show CDR1 as SGDLS and CDR2 as YYNGEE. The ends were cut back, 0 bases at V and 6 bases at J, with 6 bases in the middle. The CDR3 is CASSVGGDGYTF. CDR3 bases: TGTGCCAGCAGCGTAGGGGGCGATGGCTACACCTTC.

The V call is TRBV7-6, the J call TRBJ1-1; TRBD1 agrees at 8 bases. V lost 3 bases, J lost 6 bases, and 9 bases stayed unmatched. CDR1 is SGHVS and CDR2 is FNYEAQ in the germline V gene. The CDR3 sequence is 15 residues long. CDR3 in DNA: TGTGCCAGCAGCTTGGCCCACGACAGGGGTGCTGAAGCTTTCTTT. Translation: CASSLAHDRGAEAFF.

This clone was seen a few times. For the CDR3, the DNA is TGTGCCAGCAGCTTCCAGGCAGGGGGTGAAAAACTGTTTTTT. Translation gives CASSFQAGGEKLFF. The chain couples TRBV7-2 to TRBJ1-4, with TRBD1 matching over 7 bases. This CDR3 region has 14 residues. Germline V gene sequence: CDR1 SGHTA, CDR2 FQGNSA. V lost 3 bases and J lost 7; bases outside the gene matches: 5.

The V call is TRBV4-1, the J call TRBJ2-3; D is undetermined. This CDR3 has 13 residues. The V and J ends lost 0 bases and 6 bases respectively, with 7 bases between them. Germline-derived CDR1 and CDR2 are MGHRA and YSYEKL. The CDR3 spells CASSQDVPDTQYF. For the CDR3, the DNA is TGCGCCAGCAGCCAAGATGTCCCGGATACGCAGTATTTT.

V usage is TRBV5-6 and J usage is TRBJ2-5; a possible D gene is TRBD2 (5 bases). The CDR3 extends over 13 amino acids. The V and J ends lost 1 base and 6 bases respectively, with 10 bases between them. Germline V gene lookup returns CDR1 SGHDT and CDR2 YYEEEE. The CDR3 loop is CASSLFWEQTQYF. CDR3 DNA: TGTGCCAGCAGCTTGTTCTGGGAGCAGACCCAGTACTTC.

The chain couples TRBV5-5 to TRBJ1-1, with D uncertain. V gave up 2 bases and J gave up 2 bases, with 13 bases separating them. CDR1 and CDR2 from the germline V gene are SGHKS and YYEKEE (reference sequence). The CDR3 length is 15 residues. CDR3 amino acids: CASSFVGPGNTEAFF. The CDR3 DNA is TGTGCCAGCAGCTTTGTAGGTCCGGGTAACACTGAAGCTTTCTTT.

The V gene is TRBV5-1, the J gene TRBJ1-1, with 9 bases matching TRBD1. The J segment lost 0 bases and the V segment lost 4 bases, leaving 13 bases of the junction unmatched. The CDR3 is 18 residues long. Germline assignment: CDR1 SGHRS and CDR2 YFSETQ. The CDR3 nucleotides are TGCGCCAGCAGCCTTGGCTCGGGGACAGGGCGCATGAACACTGAAGCTTTCTTT. Translation: CASSLGSGTGRMNTEAFF.

CDR3 region: CASSPRSGGADEQFF. In DNA form, the CDR3 reads TGTGCCAGCAGCCCTAGGAGCGGGGGGGCCGATGAGCAGTTCTTC. The rearrangement uses TRBV7-8 and TRBJ2-1; 10 nucleotides line up with TRBD2. The V gene end was trimmed by 5 bases and the J gene end by 8 bases; junction bases not matched to a gene: 9. Germline V gene data show CDR1 as SGHVS and CDR2 as FQNEAQ. CDR3 size: 15 residues.

The V and J genes are TRBV28 and TRBJ2-7; TRBD2 aligns across 9 bases. V shed 2 bases and J 5 bases; nucleotides not matched to a gene: 4. CDR1 is MDHEN and CDR2 is SYDVKM in the germline V gene. The CDR3 has 14 residues. CDR3 region: CASSLAGGPHEQYF. CDR3 nucleotide sequence: TGTGCCAGCAGTTTAGCGGGGGGGCCTCACGAGCAGTACTTC.

The genes are TRBV2 and TRBJ2-2, with D tentatively TRBD1 (6 bases). The V and J ends lost 5 bases and 1 base respectively, with 11 bases between them. Per germline, CDR1 SNHLY and CDR2 FYNNEI. The CDR3 is made up of 15 amino acids. CDR3 protein: CASSTLDRNTGELFF. The CDR3 DNA is TGTGCCAGCAGTACCCTGGACAGGAACACCGGGGAGCTGTTTTTT. The entire variable domain, with the rest obtained from reference TRBV2 and TRBJ2-2, is as follows: EPEVTQTPSHQVTQMGQEVILRCVPISNHLYFYWYRQILGQKVEFLVSFYNNEISEKSEIFDDQFSVERPDGSNFTLKIRSTKLEDSAMYFCASSTLDRNTGELFFGEGSRLTVL.

The chain has TRBV7-3 and TRBJ2-2; D might be TRBD2 (6 bases). V lost 5 bases and J 2 bases, leaving 18 bases between the germline ends. The CDR3 loop spans 17 amino acids. The germline V gene has CDR1 SGHTA and CDR2 FQGTGA. The CDR3 here is CASSRTQPGVNTGELFF. CDR3 DNA sequence: TGTGCCAGCAGCCGTACCCAACCGGGGGTCAACACCGGGGAGCTGTTTTTT.

This clone was observed a handful of times. The rearrangement joins TRBV11-2 to TRBJ1-3; TRBD1 aligns across 8 bases. The CDR3 loop spans 16 amino acids. The V gene end was trimmed by 5 bases and the J gene end by 4 bases; junction bases not matched to a gene: 10. CDR1 and CDR2 (germline): SGHAT, FQNNGV. Here the CDR3 reads CASSTTGQGWGNTIYF. Here the CDR3 DNA reads TGTGCCAGCAGCACCACAGGACAGGGTTGGGGAAACACCATATATTTT. The whole variable domain, remainder taken from reference TRBV11-2 and TRBJ1-3, is EAGVAQSPRYKIIEKRQSVAFWCNPISGHATLYWYQQILGQGPKLLIQFQNNGVVDDSQLPKDRFSAERLKGVDSTLKIQPAKLEDSAVYLCASSTTGQGWGNTIYFGEGSWLTVV.

This chain uses TRBV10-3 with TRBJ2-5; 13 bases map to TRBD2. Looked up from germline, CDR1 is ENHRY and CDR2 is SYGVKD. There are 16 residues in the CDR3. V trimming: 0 bases; J trimming: 9 bases; junction bases outside the gene matches: 7. In DNA, the CDR3 is TGTGCCATCAGTGAGTCGAGACTAGCGGGGGGCTCGCCCCAGTACTTC. This codes for CAISESRLAGGSPQYF.

The chain has TRBV5-6 and TRBJ2-1; D may be TRBD1 (5 bases). The CDR3 is 13 amino acids. Germline-derived CDR1 and CDR2 are SGHDT and YYEEEE. With 4 bases removed from V and 11 bases from J, the gap between germline ends came to 16 bases. The CDR3 region has the DNA TGTGCCAGCAGCGGGCGGCAGGGCGTGAAGCAGTTCTTC. The encoded protein is CASSGRQGVKQFF.

The rearrangement joins TRBV18 to TRBJ2-1, with D tentatively TRBD2 (6 bases). Germline V gene data show CDR1 as KGHSH and CDR2 as LQKENI. The germline V and J ends were trimmed by 2 bases and 0 bases, with 11 bases remaining between them. The CDR3 length is 16 residues. The CDR3 nucleotides read TGTGCCAGCTCACCAAGAGGGACTGGCTCCTACAATGAGCAGTTCTTC. It is translated as CASSPRGTGSYNEQFF.

This chain joins TRBV9 and TRBJ2-7, with a possible D match to TRBD1 (6 bases). The CDR3 length is 14 residues. V dropped 4 bases and J dropped 1 base, with 12 bases sitting between them. Germline values: CDR1 SGDLS, CDR2 YYNGEE. The CDR3: CASSPYRASYEQYF. CDR3 DNA: TGTGCCAGCAGCCCATACAGGGCTTCCTACGAGCAGTACTTC.

The chain carries TRBV7-9 and TRBJ2-5; TRBD1 matches 7 bases. Germline-derived CDR1 and CDR2 are SEHNR and FQNEAQ (reference sequence). V lost 1 base, J lost 5 bases, and 4 bases stayed unmatched. CDR3 length: 14 amino acids. CDR3 amino acids: CASSLDRGRETQYF. In DNA, the CDR3 is TGTGCCAGCAGCTTAGACAGGGGTCGCGAGACCCAGTACTTC.

The chain employs TRBV7-8 and TRBJ2-1; possibly TRBD2 for D (6 bases). The CDR3 extends over 14 amino acids. V was trimmed by 4 bases and J by 11 bases, leaving 18 bases between them. In germline, CDR1 is SGHVS, CDR2 FQNEAQ. The CDR3 DNA is TGTGCCAGCAGCTCGGACCGGGACTCCCTTAAGCAGTTCTTC. Translated: CASSSDRDSLKQFF.

The chain carries TRBV11-2 and TRBJ1-1; the match to TRBD1 covers 9 bases. Germline lookup yields CDR1 SGHAT and CDR2 FQNNGV. This CDR3 spans 14 amino acids. V shed 4 bases and J 5 bases; nucleotides not matched to a gene: 5. CDR3 region: CASSYGTGMTEAFF. The CDR3 coding sequence is TGTGCCAGCAGCTACGGGACAGGGATGACTGAAGCTTTCTTT.

This sequence joins TRBV30 and TRBJ1-1; the match to TRBD1 covers 8 bases. Germline CDR1 is GTSNPN and CDR2 is SVGIG (reference sequence). V was clipped by 2 bases and J by 5 bases; unmatched bases: 4. The CDR3 has 13 residues. The CDR3 here is CAWSPNRGTEAFF. The CDR3 DNA follows: TGTGCCTGGAGTCCCAACAGGGGGACTGAAGCTTTCTTT.

This chain links TRBV9 with TRBJ1-6; D is unclear. The CDR3 totals 16 residues. CDR1 and CDR2 from the germline V gene are SGDLS and YYNGEE. V gave up 4 bases and J gave up 0 bases, with 11 bases separating them. CDR3 DNA: TGTGCCAGCAGCCCGGGTGGGAGCTCCTATAATTCACCCCTCCACTTT. It codes for CASSPGGSSYNSPLHF.

The V and J genes are TRBV19 and TRBJ1-5; possibly TRBD1 for D (6 bases). The V end lost 6 bases, the J end lost 6 bases, and 18 bases lay between the germline ends. Germline CDR1 LNHDA, CDR2 SQIVND (reference sequence). The CDR3 is made up of 15 amino acids. CDR3 sequence reads: CASRSAGGAFQPQHF. The CDR3 region has the DNA TGTGCCAGTAGATCCGCGGGGGGCGCTTTTCAGCCCCAGCATTTT.

The chain is built from TRBV28 and TRBJ2-5; TRBD2 matches 7 bases. The CDR3 runs to 12 residues. Looked up from germline, CDR1 is MDHEN and CDR2 is SYDVKM. V gave up 7 bases and J gave up 5 bases; unmatched junction bases: 4. The CDR3 DNA is TGTGCCAGCAACGGGGAGGGGGAGACCCAGTACTTC. It yields the protein CASNGEGETQYF.

This clone has only a few counts. This chain connects TRBV5-5 to TRBJ2-7, with TRBD1 identical over 9 bases. The junction had 3 bases not matched to a gene; V was cut back by 1 base and J by 4 bases. The CDR3 has 14 amino acids. The V gene's germline CDR1 is SGHKS and CDR2 YYEKEE (reference sequence). The CDR3 DNA reads TGTGCCAGCAGCTTGACAGGGGGCCGATACGAGCAGTACTTC. Protein sequence: CASSLTGGRYEQYF.

V usage is TRBV6-2 or TRBV6-3 and J usage is TRBJ1-1; a possible D gene is TRBD1 (6 bases). Germline V gene data show CDR1 as MNHEY and CDR2 as SVGEGT. Trimming removed 5 bases from V and 8 bases from J, with 21 bases in between. This CDR3 is built from 15 residues. The CDR3 DNA is TGTGCCAGCAGTGGGAGGGTCGCAGGGGCATACGAAGCTTTCTTT. Translation gives CASSGRVAGAYEAFF.